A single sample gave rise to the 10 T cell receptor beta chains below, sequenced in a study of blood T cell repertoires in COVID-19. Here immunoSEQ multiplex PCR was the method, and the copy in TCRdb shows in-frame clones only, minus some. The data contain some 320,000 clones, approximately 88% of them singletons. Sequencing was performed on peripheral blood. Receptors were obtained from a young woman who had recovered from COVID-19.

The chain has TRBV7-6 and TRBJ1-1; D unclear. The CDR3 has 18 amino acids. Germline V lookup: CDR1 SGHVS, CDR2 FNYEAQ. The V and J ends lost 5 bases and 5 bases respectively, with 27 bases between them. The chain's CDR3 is CASSPHNVFLGRSTEAFF. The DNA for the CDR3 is TGTGCCAGCAGCCCCCACAACGTATTTCTAGGGAGGTCTACTGAAGCTTTCTTT. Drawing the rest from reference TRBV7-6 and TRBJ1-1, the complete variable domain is GAGVSQSPRYKVTKRGQDVALRCDPISGHVSLYWYRQALGQGPEFLTYFNYEAQQDKSGLPNDRFSAERPEGSISTLTIQRTEQRDSAMYRCASSPHNVFLGRSTEAFFGQGTRLTVV.

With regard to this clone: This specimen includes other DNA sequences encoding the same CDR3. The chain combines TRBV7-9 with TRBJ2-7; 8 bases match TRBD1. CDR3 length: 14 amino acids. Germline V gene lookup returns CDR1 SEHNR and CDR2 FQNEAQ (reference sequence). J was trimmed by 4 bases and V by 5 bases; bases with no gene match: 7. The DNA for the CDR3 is TGTGCCAGCAGCAGACCGGGACAGGCTTACGAGCAGTACTTC. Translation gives CASSRPGQAYEQYF.

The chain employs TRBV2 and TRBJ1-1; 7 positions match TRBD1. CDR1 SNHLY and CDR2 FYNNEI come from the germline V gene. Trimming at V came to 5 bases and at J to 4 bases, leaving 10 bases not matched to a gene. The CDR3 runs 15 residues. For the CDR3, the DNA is TGTGCCAGCAGTTTTGAGGGGGCTGGGGGCACTGAAGCTTTCTTT. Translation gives CASSFEGAGGTEAFF.

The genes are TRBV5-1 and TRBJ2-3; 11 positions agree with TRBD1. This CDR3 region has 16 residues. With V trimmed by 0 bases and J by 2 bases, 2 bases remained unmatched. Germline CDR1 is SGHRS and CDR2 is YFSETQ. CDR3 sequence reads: CASSLGDRGVTDTQYF. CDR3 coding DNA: TGCGCCAGCAGCTTGGGGGACAGGGGGGTCACAGATACGCAGTATTTT.

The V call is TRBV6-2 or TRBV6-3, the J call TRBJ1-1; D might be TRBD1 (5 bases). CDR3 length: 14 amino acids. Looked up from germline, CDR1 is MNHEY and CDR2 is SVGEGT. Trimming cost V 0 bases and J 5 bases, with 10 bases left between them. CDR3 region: CASSYSGQGTEAFF. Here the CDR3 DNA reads TGTGCCAGCAGTTACTCGGGGCAAGGGACTGAAGCTTTCTTT.

This CDR3 is CASSLSLSQETQYF. The CDR3 nucleotides read TGTGCCAGCAGTTTATCGCTCAGCCAAGAGACCCAGTACTTC. The chain carries TRBV27 and TRBJ2-5, with D unclear. This CDR3 contains 14 residues. V was clipped by 0 bases and J by 1 base, with 6 bases between them. Germline V gene sequence: CDR1 MNHEY, CDR2 SMNVEV (reference sequence).

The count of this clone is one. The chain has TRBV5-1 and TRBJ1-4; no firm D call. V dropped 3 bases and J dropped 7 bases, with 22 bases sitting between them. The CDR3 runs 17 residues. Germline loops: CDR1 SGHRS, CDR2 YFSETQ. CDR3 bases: TGCGCCAGCAGCTCCCACCCGACCGCCCCCGAGGCTGAAAAACTGTTTTTT. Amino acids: CASSSHPTAPEAEKLFF.

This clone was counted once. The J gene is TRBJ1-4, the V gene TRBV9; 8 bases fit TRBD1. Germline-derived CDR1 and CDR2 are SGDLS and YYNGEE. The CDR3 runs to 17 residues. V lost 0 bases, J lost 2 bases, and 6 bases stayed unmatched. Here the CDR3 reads CASSVADRGGTNEKLFF. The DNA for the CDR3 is TGTGCCAGCAGCGTAGCCGACAGGGGAGGGACTAATGAAAAACTGTTTTTT. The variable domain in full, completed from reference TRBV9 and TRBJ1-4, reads DSGVTQTPKHLITATGQRVTLRCSPRSGDLSVYWYQQSLDQGLQFLIQYYNGEERAKGNILERFSAQQFPDLHSELNLSSLELGDSALYFCASSVADRGGTNEKLFFGSGTQLSVL.

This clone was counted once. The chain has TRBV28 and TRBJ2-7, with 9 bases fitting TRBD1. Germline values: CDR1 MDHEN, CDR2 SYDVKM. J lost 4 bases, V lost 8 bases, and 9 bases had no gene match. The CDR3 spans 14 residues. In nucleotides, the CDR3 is TGTGCCAGCTCCCTAGGGACAGGGAGATACGAGCAGTACTTC. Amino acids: CASSLGTGRYEQYF.

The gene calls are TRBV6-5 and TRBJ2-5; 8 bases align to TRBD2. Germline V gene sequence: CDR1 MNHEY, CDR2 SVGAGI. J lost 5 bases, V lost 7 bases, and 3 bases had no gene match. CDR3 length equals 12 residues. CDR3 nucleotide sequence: TGTGCCAGCACCCAGCGGGGGGAGACCCAGTACTTC. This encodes CASTQRGETQYF.